This entry is about one T cell receptor beta chain. Its antigen is as yet unknown. Sequenced by immunoSEQ multiplex PCR; TCRdb stores in-frame clones only, minus some. This table has 85,000 to 100,000 clones, approximately 70% appearing once. The data originate from a study of shared clonotypes between healthy human individuals. Study at large: Researchers assigned three CD4 naive, three CD4 memory, two CD8 naive and one CD8 memory plate to each donor. Study-wide results and limits: Generally, estimated richness proved larger in naive subsets than it did in memory subsets. It was the non-shared clonotypes that had lower generation probabilities than clonotypes shared by all four donors.

CD8 memory fractions consisted of CD45RO+ and CCR7-negative CD45RA+ TemRA cells together. CDR1 MNHEY and CDR2 SMNVEV come from the germline V gene (reference sequence). With 3 bases removed from V and 0 bases from J, the gap between germline ends came to 12 bases. This CDR3 comprises 15 residues. The J gene is TRBJ2-7, the V gene TRBV27; a weak D match, TRBD1 (5 bases). This TCR came from a man between 25 and 39 years old in good health. The specimen was memory CD8+ T cells sorted from blood. The subset here: CD45RO+ cells pooled with CCR7-negative TemRA cells. CDR3 nucleotide sequence: TGTGCCAGCAGTTTGTCGACAGCTTCCTCCTACGAGCAGTACTTC. It specifies CASSLSTASSYEQYF.